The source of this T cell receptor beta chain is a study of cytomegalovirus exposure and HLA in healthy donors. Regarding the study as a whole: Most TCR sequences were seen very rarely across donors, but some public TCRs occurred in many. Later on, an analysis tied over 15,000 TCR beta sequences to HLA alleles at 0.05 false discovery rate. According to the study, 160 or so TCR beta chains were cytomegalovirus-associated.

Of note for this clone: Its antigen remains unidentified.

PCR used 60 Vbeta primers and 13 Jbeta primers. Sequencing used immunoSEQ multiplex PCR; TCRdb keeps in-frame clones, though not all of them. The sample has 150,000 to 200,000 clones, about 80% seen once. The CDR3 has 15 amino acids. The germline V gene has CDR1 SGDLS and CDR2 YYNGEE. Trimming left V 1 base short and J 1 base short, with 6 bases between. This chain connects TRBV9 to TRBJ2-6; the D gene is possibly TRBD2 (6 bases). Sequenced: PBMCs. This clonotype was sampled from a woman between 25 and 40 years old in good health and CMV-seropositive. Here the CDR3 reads CASSVRGSGANVLTF. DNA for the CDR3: TGTGCCAGCAGCGTACGGGGGTCTGGGGCCAACGTCCTGACTTTC.